This is a list of T cell receptor beta chains from one sample in a study of Tregs in tolerant kidney transplant recipients. Assay used: immunoSEQ multiplex PCR; TCRdb lists only in-frame clones, some missing. The sample lists hundreds of thousands of clones, about four fifths occurring once. Material for sequencing was CD4+ T cells from blood. Receptors were obtained from a human donor in good health. Each CDR3 is given with its conserved first and last residue. D genes are given only for firm matches. The listing skips clone size in some rows; elsewhere it reads once, few, many or a size class.

j_gene,abundance,v_gene,len,d_gene,CDR3nt,CDR3aa
TRBJ1-1,.,TRBV6-6,12,.,TGTGCCAGCAAGGAAGGGGGTACTGAAGCTTTCTTT,CASKEGGTEAFF
TRBJ1-1,few,TRBV29-1,12,.,TGCAGCGTTGGGGGGGGGAACACTGAAGCTTTCTTT,CSVGGGNTEAFF
TRBJ2-1,many,TRBV7-8,15,.,TGTGCCAGCAGCCGACTAGTACTCTCCTACAATGAGCAGTTCTTC,CASSRLVLSYNEQFF
TRBJ2-3,once,TRBV5-4,18,TRBD2,TGTGCCAGCTCTCCAAGACTAGCGGGAGGGCCTCGCACAGATACGCAGTATTTT,CASSPRLAGGPRTDTQYF
TRBJ2-3,.,TRBV6-1,16,TRBD2,TGTGCCAGCGGTGGCAACCGCGGGAGGGCCAGAGATACGCAGTATTTT,CASGGNRGRARDTQYF
TRBJ1-1,.,TRBV5-4,15,TRBD1,TGTGCCAGCAGCTTGTCGGACAGGTCGAACACTGAAGCTTTCTTT,CASSLSDRSNTEAFF
TRBJ1-1,.,TRBV5-4,12,.,TGTGCCACCGGGGCTTCGAACACTGAAGCTTTCTTT,CATGASNTEAFF
TRBJ1-5,.,TRBV4-1,17,.,TGCGCCAGCAGCCAAGGGGTTTGGGGCCAGAGCAATCAGCCCCAGCATTTT,CASSQGVWGQSNQPQHF
TRBJ1-1,.,TRBV9,15,.,TGTGCCAGCAGCGTAGACTTACGGGGTAACACTGAAGCTTTCTTT,CASSVDLRGNTEAFF
TRBJ1-1,.,TRBV4-1,13,TRBD1,TGCGCCAGCAGCCAATTGGGGCAGGGGGGAGCTTTCTTT,CASSQLGQGGAFF
TRBJ2-1,.,TRBV7-8,14,.,TGTGCCAGCAGCCCCCAAGCCCGGGAGCCCGGGCAGTTCTTC,CASSPQAREPGQFF
TRBJ2-1,.,TRBV5-1,14,.,TGCGCCAGCAATGATGGGGAGACCTACAATGAGCAGTTCTTC,CASNDGETYNEQFF
TRBJ2-7,.,TRBV5-1,15,TRBD2,TGCGCCAGCAGTTTGGCGATAGCGGGAACGGTTGAGCAGTACTTC,CASSLAIAGTVEQYF
TRBJ1-5,.,TRBV4-1,17,.,TGCGCCAGCAGCCAAGCTGTGGGGGCAAGTTGGTCTCAGCCCCAGCATTTT,CASSQAVGASWSQPQHF
TRBJ2-3,.,TRBV11-3,13,.,TGTGCCAGCAGCTTAGCGGGAAGAGATACGCAGTATTTT,CASSLAGRDTQYF
TRBJ2-7,.,TRBV9,13,TRBD1,TGTGCCAGCAGCCTGGACAGGCCCTACGAGCAGTACTTC,CASSLDRPYEQYF
TRBJ1-5,.,TRBV19,14,.,TGTGCCAGTACCCCCTTGGGGGGCAATCAGCCCCAGCATTTT,CASTPLGGNQPQHF
TRBJ1-1,.,TRBV6-5,13,.,TGTGCCAGCAGCCGCACAACACAGGTCGAAGCTTTCTTT,CASSRTTQVEAFF
TRBJ1-5,.,TRBV18,16,TRBD1,TGTGCCAGCTCACCGTCGACAGGGGGAAGCAATCAGCCCCAGCATTTT,CASSPSTGGSNQPQHF
TRBJ2-5,.,TRBV7-6,13,.,TGTGCCAGCAGCTTAGGGCTCGAAGAGACCCAGTACTTC,CASSLGLEETQYF
TRBJ1-2,few,TRBV6-1,15,TRBD1,TGTGCCAGCAGTCAAACCGGGACAGACCTCTATGGCTACACCTTC,CASSQTGTDLYGYTF
TRBJ1-3,.,TRBV15,14,.,TGTGCCACCAGCAGAGATCCAGGAGGAAACACCATATATTTT,CATSRDPGGNTIYF
TRBJ2-5,once,TRBV25-1,17,TRBD2,TGTGCCAGCAGTGAAAATAGCGGGAGGGCCCAGCAAGAGACCCAGTACTTC,CASSENSGRAQQETQYF
TRBJ1-4,.,TRBV7-9,15,.,TGTGCCAGCAGCCCCCGGAGCCGGGGGAATGAAAAACTGTTTTTT,CASSPRSRGNEKLFF
TRBJ2-1,once,TRBV6-4,15,.,TGTGCCAGCAGTGACTCGGGAACCCCCGTCAATGAGCAGTTCTTC,CASSDSGTPVNEQFF
TRBJ2-7,.,TRBV5-1,17,.,TGCGCCAGCAGCTTGGCCCCAGGGGATACTATCCCCTACGAGCAGTACTTC,CASSLAPGDTIPYEQYF
TRBJ1-5,.,TRBV30,9,.,TGTGCCTGGTCGGGCCCCCAGCATTTT,CAWSGPQHF
TRBJ1-1,.,TRBV6-1,14,.,TGTGCCAGCAGTGAACCAGGAAGGAGCACTGAAGCTTTCTTT,CASSEPGRSTEAFF
TRBJ2-1,.,TRBV7-8,15,.,TGTGCCAGCAGCTTAAGGAGCGCCCAACTCAATGAGCAGTTCTTC,CASSLRSAQLNEQFF
TRBJ2-7,.,TRBV18,14,.,TGTGCCAGCTCACTACGGGAGACCAACTACGAGCAGTACTTC,CASSLRETNYEQYF
TRBJ2-7,.,TRBV6-5,14,TRBD1,TGTGCCAGCAGTGCCGGGACAGGGGCCCACGAGCAGTACTTC,CASSAGTGAHEQYF
TRBJ2-1,.,TRBV5-1,14,TRBD2,TGCGCCAGCAGCTTGGCTAGCGGGACCAATGAGCAGTTCTTC,CASSLASGTNEQFF
TRBJ2-3,.,TRBV5-4,16,.,TGTGCCAGCAGCCGGGGGGCGGGGACTAGCACAGATACGCAGTATTTT,CASSRGAGTSTDTQYF
TRBJ1-5,.,TRBV6-1,16,.,TGTGCCAGCAGTGCCATGACGGGTTATAGCAATCAGCCCCAGCATTTT,CASSAMTGYSNQPQHF
TRBJ2-6,.,TRBV10-2,18,TRBD2,TGCGCCACCGCTCCGACTAGCGGGAGGGTTTCTGGGGCCAACGTCCTGACTTTC,CATAPTSGRVSGANVLTF
TRBJ2-7,.,TRBV6-5,16,.,TGTGCCAGCAGTTACTCGAAAGGGTCGGGTCCTGCGAAGCAGTACTTC,CASSYSKGSGPAKQYF
TRBJ2-7,few,TRBV5-4,16,.,TGTGCCAGCAGCTTGGTGGGAGGGGGTGCCCCGGGTGAGCAGTACTTC,CASSLVGGGAPGEQYF